These 5 T cell receptor beta chains share one sample of origin, sequenced in a study of beta chain features in type 1 diabetes. Every bit of the isolated RNA underwent reverse transcription, so sequencing read expressed TCRB transcripts. Measured with immunoSEQ multiplex PCR; TCRdb has only the in-frame clones, and not every one. The sample gives approximately 170,000 clones, approximately 8.4% of which show up once; 2% to 2.5% is in the top ten. Sequencing was performed on central memory CD4+ T cells from blood. The receptors shown here come from a woman under 30 in good health.

This clone was seen more than once but under ten times. This chain connects TRBV4-1 to TRBJ2-7; D uncertain. The CDR3 loop spans 15 amino acids. With 0 bases removed from V and 3 bases from J, the gap between germline ends came to 12 bases. Per germline, CDR1 MGHRA and CDR2 YSYEKL. CDR3 protein: CASSQDEVGYYEQYF. In DNA, the CDR3 is TGCGCCAGCAGCCAAGATGAGGTCGGCTACTACGAGCAGTACTTC.

This sequence joins TRBV5-1 and TRBJ2-2, with D hard to call. The V end lost 3 bases, the J end lost 8 bases, and 14 bases lay between the germline ends. The germline V gene has CDR1 SGHRS and CDR2 YFSETQ. This CDR3 comprises 14 residues. DNA of the CDR3: TGCGCCAGCAGCTCTGACCGCGACGGGGGGGAGCTGTTTTTT. This encodes CASSSDRDGGELFF.

This sequence joins TRBV5-6 and TRBJ2-7; D is undetermined. Trimming left V 4 bases short and J 5 bases short, with 7 bases between. The CDR3 runs to 11 residues. Germline loops: CDR1 SGHDT, CDR2 YYEEEE. This chain's CDR3 is CASSRVDEQYF. The DNA of the CDR3 is TGTGCCAGCAGCCGGGTGGACGAGCAGTACTTC.

This clone has a handful of counts. The chain has TRBV4-3 and TRBJ2-7; D may be TRBD1 (6 bases). Germline values: CDR1 LGHNA, CDR2 YSLEER. The CDR3 length is 14 residues. V lost 0 bases, J lost 6 bases, and 12 bases lay in between. CDR3: CASSQDFTGREQYF. CDR3 DNA: TGCGCCAGCAGCCAAGATTTCACAGGGCGCGAGCAGTACTTC.

This chain joins TRBV18 and TRBJ1-2; TRBD1 agrees at 8 bases. V lost 5 bases, J lost 3 bases, and 14 bases stayed unmatched. The CDR3 sequence is 17 residues long. Germline CDR1 KGHSH, CDR2 LQKENI. The CDR3 spells CASSSVQGARRDYGYTF. In DNA form, the CDR3 reads TGTGCCAGCTCATCGGTCCAGGGGGCGCGACGAGACTATGGCTACACCTTC.